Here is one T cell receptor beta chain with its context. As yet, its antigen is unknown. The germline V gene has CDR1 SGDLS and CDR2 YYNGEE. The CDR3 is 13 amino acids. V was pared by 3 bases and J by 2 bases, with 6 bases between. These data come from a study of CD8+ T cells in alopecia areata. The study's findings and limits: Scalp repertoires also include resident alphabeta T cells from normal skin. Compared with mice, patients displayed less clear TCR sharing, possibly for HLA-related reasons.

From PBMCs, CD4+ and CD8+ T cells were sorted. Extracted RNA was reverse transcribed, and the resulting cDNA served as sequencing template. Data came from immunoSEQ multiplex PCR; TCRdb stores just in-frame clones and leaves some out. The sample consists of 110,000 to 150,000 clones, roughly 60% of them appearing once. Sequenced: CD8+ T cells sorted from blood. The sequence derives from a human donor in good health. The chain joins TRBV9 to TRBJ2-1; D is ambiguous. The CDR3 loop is CASSATAYNEQFF. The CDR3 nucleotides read TGTGCCAGCAGCGCAACCGCCTACAATGAGCAGTTCTTC.